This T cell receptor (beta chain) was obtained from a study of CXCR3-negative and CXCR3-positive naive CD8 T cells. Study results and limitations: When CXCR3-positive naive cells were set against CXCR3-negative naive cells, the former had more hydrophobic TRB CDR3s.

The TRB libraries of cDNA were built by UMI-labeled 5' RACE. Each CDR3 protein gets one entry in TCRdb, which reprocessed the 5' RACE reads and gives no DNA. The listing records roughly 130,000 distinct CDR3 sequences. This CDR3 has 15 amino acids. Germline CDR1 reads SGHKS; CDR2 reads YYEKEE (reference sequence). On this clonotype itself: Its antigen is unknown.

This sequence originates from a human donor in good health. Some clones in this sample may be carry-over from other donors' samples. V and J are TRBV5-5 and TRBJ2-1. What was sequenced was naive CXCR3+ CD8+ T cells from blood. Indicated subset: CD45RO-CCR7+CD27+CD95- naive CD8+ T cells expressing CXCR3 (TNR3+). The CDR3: CASSPGGSSYNEQFF.